The next 25 T cell receptor beta chains were all read from a single sample in a study of technical replicates of blood from a handful of donors. Profiling relied on immunoSEQ multiplex PCR, and the TCRdb table lists in-frame clones only, not all of them. The data show about 95,000 clones, roughly 96% seen once. The source material was T cells isolated from PBMCs. The receptors here all came from a human donor in good health.

This sequence joins TRBV2 and TRBJ2-3; TRBD2 agrees at 10 bases. CDR3 length: 15 amino acids. Germline CDR1 SNHLY, CDR2 FYNNEI. V was clipped by 9 bases and J by 2 bases; unmatched bases: 8. CDR3 residues: CAREPSGSPTDTQYF. The DNA of the CDR3 is TGTGCCAGAGAACCTAGCGGGAGTCCCACAGATACGCAGTATTTT.

This clone was detected only once. V and J are TRBV30 and TRBJ1-2; D call uncertain. The CDR3 contains 13 residues. The V end was cut by 0 bases, the J end by 7 bases, with 12 bases between. Germline assignment: CDR1 GTSNPN and CDR2 SVGIG (reference sequence). CDR3 in amino acids: CAWSVGPEGGYTF. CDR3 nucleotide sequence: TGTGCCTGGAGTGTCGGTCCCGAGGGTGGCTACACCTTC.

The CDR3 nucleotides read TGTGCCAGTAGTATTAGGGGCCGCGACTACGAGCAGTACTTC. Protein: CASSIRGRDYEQYF. V and J are TRBV19 and TRBJ2-7; TRBD1 might be the D (5 bases). V was trimmed by 3 bases and J by 3 bases, leaving 12 bases between them. Per germline, CDR1 LNHDA and CDR2 SQIVND (reference sequence). The CDR3 loop spans 14 amino acids.

The chain combines TRBV9 with TRBJ2-7; maybe TRBD2 (5 bases). V was shortened by 4 bases and J by 7 bases, with 21 bases between the two germline ends. This CDR3 spans 15 amino acids. Germline V gives CDR1 SGDLS, CDR2 YYNGEE. The CDR3 spells CASSLRGLPPEEQYF. The CDR3 DNA reads as TGTGCCAGCAGCTTGCGCGGACTGCCACCGGAAGAGCAGTACTTC.

The rearrangement joins TRBV15 to TRBJ2-2; 7 bases are shared with TRBD2. V dropped 5 bases and J dropped 5; count of bases not matched to a gene: 8. The CDR3 spans 15 residues. Germline V gene data show CDR1 as LNHNV and CDR2 as YYDKDF (reference sequence). This CDR3 reads CATSWEGQGTGELFF. As DNA, the CDR3 is TGTGCCACCAGCTGGGAGGGCCAGGGAACCGGGGAGCTGTTTTTT.

This clone occurred once. This chain connects TRBV7-9 to TRBJ1-1; perhaps TRBD1 as D (5 bases). The CDR3 runs to 17 residues. The ends were cut back, 6 bases at V and 4 bases at J, with 24 bases in the middle. Germline V CDR1 and CDR2: SEHNR, FQNEAQ (reference sequence). CDR3 DNA sequence: TGTGCCAGCAGTCTCTGGGGGGGAGGATCGATCGTCACTGAAGCTTTCTTT. The encoded protein is CASSLWGGGSIVTEAFF.

The chain is built from TRBV5-4 and TRBJ2-5; 10 nucleotides align to TRBD1. V trimming: 5 bases; J trimming: 1 base; junction bases outside the gene matches: 8. The CDR3 has 16 amino acids. Germline V CDR1 and CDR2: SGHNT, YYREEE (reference sequence). Written as DNA, the CDR3 is TGTGCCAGCAGTAAAATGACAGGGGGCCTCCAAGAGACCCAGTACTTC. It specifies CASSKMTGGLQETQYF.

The chain recombines TRBV5-1 with TRBJ2-5, with D unclear. Trimming shortened V by 6 bases and J by 2 bases, and 14 bases separated the two germline ends. The CDR3 covers 14 residues. CDR1 is SGHRS and CDR2 is YFSETQ in the germline V gene. The CDR3: CASTRTAGQETQYF. The CDR3, as DNA: TGCGCCAGCACCCGAACAGCTGGTCAAGAGACCCAGTACTTC.

The genes are TRBV7-9 and TRBJ1-1; 10 positions agree with TRBD1. V lost 4 bases and J lost 1; bases outside the gene matches: 3. CDR1 is SEHNR and CDR2 is FQNEAQ in the germline V gene (reference sequence). This CDR3 comprises 15 residues. This chain's CDR3 is CASSSRTGGNTEAFF. CDR3 in DNA: TGTGCCAGCAGCTCCCGGACAGGGGGGAACACTGAAGCTTTCTTT.

The V gene is TRBV19, the J gene TRBJ1-1; TRBD1 is a possible D gene (6 bases). Deletions cut 5 bases from V and 10 bases from J, with 14 bases between. The CDR3 is 12 amino acids. CDR1 is LNHDA, CDR2 SQIVND, per germline (reference sequence). The DNA of the CDR3 is TGTGCCAGTAGTGAGACGGGGGGCTCAGCTTTCTTT. It is translated as CASSETGGSAFF.

The table lists this clone with a few counts. The rearrangement joins TRBV28 to TRBJ2-3, with D perhaps TRBD1 (6 bases). V was trimmed by 8 bases and J by 4 bases, leaving 19 bases between them. The CDR3 has 15 amino acids. CDR1 and CDR2 from the germline V gene are MDHEN and SYDVKM. The DNA of the CDR3 is TGTGCCAGCGGCCTTTCTCAGGGGTGGGCAGATACGCAGTATTTT. Its protein product is CASGLSQGWADTQYF.

The chain employs TRBV5-4 and TRBJ1-5; no clear D. Between the trimmed V and J ends, which lost 4 bases and 0 bases, there was a span of 11 bases. The CDR3 contains 15 residues. Germline V gene lookup returns CDR1 SGHNT and CDR2 YYREEE (reference sequence). CDR3 DNA: TGTGCCAGCAGCCAAAACCCCTATAGCAATCAGCCCCAGCATTTT. It translates to CASSQNPYSNQPQHF.

The chain links TRBV27 to TRBJ2-3; 8 bases map to TRBD2. Germline V gives CDR1 MNHEY, CDR2 SMNVEV (reference sequence). Unmatched junction bases numbered 18, after V lost 5 bases and J lost 5 bases. This CDR3 is built from 18 residues. CDR3 residues: CASSPLRTLGTSLDTQYF. The CDR3 nucleotides read TGTGCCAGCAGTCCACTCCGGACCCTCGGGACTAGTCTAGATACGCAGTATTTT.

The rearrangement links TRBV5-6 to TRBJ2-5; TRBD1 is a possible D gene (6 bases). V lost 0 bases and J 2 bases, leaving 14 bases between the germline ends. Germline V CDR1 and CDR2: SGHDT, YYEEEE. The CDR3 covers 16 residues. The CDR3 DNA follows: TGTGCCAGCAGCTTGGACAGGGTCGGAATTCAAGAGACCCAGTACTTC. Translated: CASSLDRVGIQETQYF.

The chain carries TRBV19 and TRBJ1-3; D unresolved. V was cut by 5 bases and J by 0 bases, with 5 bases left in between. This CDR3 comprises 13 residues. Germline V lookup: CDR1 LNHDA, CDR2 SQIVND (reference sequence). CDR3 in DNA: TGTGCCAGTAGTTTCCTCTCTGGAAACACCATATATTTT. This gives the protein CASSFLSGNTIYF. The variable domain in full, completed from reference TRBV19 and TRBJ1-3, reads DGGITQSPKYLFRKEGQNVTLSCEQNLNHDAMYWYRQDPGQGLRLIYYSQIVNDFQKGDIAEGYSVSREKKESFPLTVTSAQKNPTAFYLCASSFLSGNTIYFGEGSWLTVV.

This chain links TRBV27 with TRBJ2-7; maybe TRBD2 (6 bases). V lost 8 bases and J 2 bases, leaving 22 bases between the germline ends. CDR1 is MNHEY, CDR2 SMNVEV, per germline (reference sequence). CDR3 length: 16 amino acids. The CDR3 sequence: CASRQPSRLDPYEQYF. The CDR3 DNA is TGTGCCAGCCGACAGCCTTCTAGACTAGATCCCTACGAGCAGTACTTC.

This clone has a single count. This chain links TRBV11-2 with TRBJ2-1, with 10 bases that match TRBD1. There are 16 residues in the CDR3. With V trimmed by 3 bases and J by 6 bases, 8 bases remained unmatched. From germline, CDR1 is SGHAT and CDR2 FQNNGV. CDR3: CASSLEPGQGLNEQFF. The CDR3 region has the DNA TGTGCCAGCAGCTTGGAACCGGGACAGGGGCTCAATGAGCAGTTCTTC. Full variable domain (rest looked up from reference TRBV11-2 and TRBJ2-1): EAGVAQSPRYKIIEKRQSVAFWCNPISGHATLYWYQQILGQGPKLLIQFQNNGVVDDSQLPKDRFSAERLKGVDSTLKIQPAKLEDSAVYLCASSLEPGQGLNEQFFGPGTRLTVL.

This clone turned up a few times. The chain joins TRBV5-6 to TRBJ1-1; D unresolved. This CDR3 is built from 12 residues. Trimming removed 4 bases at V and 7 bases at J, with 11 bases between. Germline V CDR1 and CDR2: SGHDT, YYEEEE. CDR3 coding DNA: TGTGCCAGCAGCCTGGGTCGGGTTGAAGCTTTCTTT. This translates into CASSLGRVEAFF. The whole variable domain, remainder taken from reference TRBV5-6 and TRBJ1-1, is DAGVTQSPTHLIKTRGQQVTLRCSPKSGHDTVSWYQQALGQGPQFIFQYYEEEERQRGNFPDRFSGHQFPNYSSELNVNALLLGDSALYLCASSLGRVEAFFGQGTRLTVV.

The chain links TRBV28 to TRBJ1-4, with 9 bases aligning to TRBD1. V lost 5 bases to trimming and J lost 5 bases; unmatched junction nucleotides: 12. CDR3 length: 17 amino acids. Germline lookup yields CDR1 MDHEN and CDR2 SYDVKM. Here the CDR3 reads CASSGFDRGSRNEKLFF. The CDR3 bases are TGTGCCAGCAGTGGTTTCGACAGGGGGTCTCGGAATGAAAAACTGTTTTTT.

The chain has TRBV10-3 and TRBJ2-5; TRBD1 matches at 10 bases. Trimming cost V 11 bases and J 6 bases; bases outside gene matches: 9. This CDR3 contains 13 residues. Germline CDR1 reads ENHRY; CDR2 reads SYGVKD. The chain's CDR3 is CAARRDRGKTQYF. The CDR3 nucleotides are TGTGCCGCCCGCCGGGACAGGGGAAAGACCCAGTACTTC.

CDR3 nucleotides: TGTGCCAGCAGCTTGAACCCAGCGGGATCCTACGAGCAGTACTTC. Translation: CASSLNPAGSYEQYF. The V gene is TRBV5-6, the J gene TRBJ2-7, with TRBD2 matching over 7 bases. This CDR3 is 15 amino acids long. In germline, CDR1 is SGHDT, CDR2 YYEEEE. Trimming removed 1 base from V and 1 base from J; junction bases left unmatched: 5.

The CDR3 coding sequence is TGTGCCAGCTCACCAACAGTAGGGACAGGGTCCGGTGAGCAGTACTTC. Translating gives CASSPTVGTGSGEQYF. The chain couples TRBV18 to TRBJ2-7; 9 bases match TRBD1. Germline V gives CDR1 KGHSH, CDR2 LQKENI. J gave up 7 bases and V 2 bases, and 12 bases lay outside the gene matches. The CDR3 length is 16 residues.

The chain employs TRBV10-3 and TRBJ1-5; D is unclear. The CDR3 spans 14 residues. Trimming stripped 2 bases from V and 9 bases from J, with 14 bases between. In germline, CDR1 is ENHRY, CDR2 SYGVKD. CDR3 amino acids: CAISEEPPPLPQHF. CDR3 nucleotide sequence: TGTGCCATCAGTGAGGAGCCCCCACCTTTGCCCCAGCATTTT.

The V and J genes are TRBV7-8 and TRBJ2-7, with 8 nucleotides matching TRBD2. The CDR3 is made up of 16 amino acids. CDR1 and CDR2 (germline): SGHVS, FQNEAQ. J was trimmed by 1 base and V by 2 bases; bases with no gene match: 7. CDR3 sequence reads: CASSLIVAGTSYEQYF. CDR3 nucleotide sequence: TGTGCCAGCAGCTTAATTGTAGCGGGAACTTCCTACGAGCAGTACTTC.

J is TRBJ2-1 and V is TRBV23-1, with TRBD1 matching 11 bases. TRBV23-1 is recorded as an ORF, its role being uncertain. J gave up 6 bases and V 8 bases, and 3 bases lay outside the gene matches. The CDR3 sequence is 13 residues long. The CDR3: CASGQGAANEQFF. The CDR3, as DNA: TGCGCCAGCGGACAGGGGGCGGCCAATGAGCAGTTCTTC.